This T cell receptor beta chain emerged from a study of blood T cell repertoires in COVID-19. Study as a whole: Both acute and convalescent COVID-19 samples were obtained from the United States, Italy and Spain. From T cells, B-cell-depleted T cells, or PBMCs came the material, which was cDNA or gDNA.

In the study's own analysis: Nucleated cell counts were estimated from reference gene primer amplification. Profiling relied on immunoSEQ multiplex PCR, and the TCRdb table lists in-frame clones only, not all of them. V and J calls and clone size are those listed in that table; D and trimming were worked out from the DNA. Among tens of thousands of clones, around 90% were seen once, and the ten largest hold roughly 15%. J lost 10 bases, V lost 4 bases, and 12 bases had no gene match. Germline V lookup: CDR1 SGHDT, CDR2 YYEEEE. The CDR3 has 15 amino acids. The chain is built from TRBV5-6 and TRBJ1-4; 8 nucleotides line up with TRBD1. Sequencing used peripheral blood. This TCR derives from a male donor with acute or convalescent COVID-19. DNA of the CDR3: TGTGCCAGCAGCCTACCCGGACAGGGAGATGGAAAACTGTTTTTT. Its translation is CASSLPGQGDGKLFF.